This TCR beta chain was identified during a study of cytomegalovirus exposure and HLA in healthy donors. PCR was performed using 60 Vbeta and 13 Jbeta primers. Original data processing: An analysis that came later counted tens of millions of unique TCR beta chains, approximately 10 million shared. The method was immunoSEQ multiplex PCR; TCRdb's version includes in-frame clones alone and lacks a portion of them. V and J calls and clone size are those listed in that table; D and trimming were worked out from the DNA. This table has around 190,000 clones, approximately 80% appearing once. The CDR3 covers 14 residues. The germline V gene encodes CDR1 GTSNPN and CDR2 SVGIG (reference sequence). Healthy bone marrow donors formed the donor group.

Sequencing was performed on PBMCs. The TCR sequence derives from a girl aged 2 to 9 in good health and CMV-seropositive. The rearrangement joins TRBV30 to TRBJ2-5, with 10 bases that match TRBD1. The J call may be wrong; the DNA end is better matched by TRBJ2-7. The CDR3 sequence is CAWSDGTGVYEQYF. The CDR3 bases are TGTGCCTGGAGTGACGGGACAGGGGTCTACGAGCAGTACTTC.